These T cell receptor beta chains were read from a single sample in a study of molecular identifiers for immune sequencing clone quantification. TCRdb reanalysed the PCR reads using MiXCR and keeps one entry per CDR3 protein. In the table there are under 650,000 distinct CDR3 sequences, 20% of which are singletons. The material sequenced was naive CD8+ T cells from blood, with Jurkat cell RNA spiked in. The receptors come from a human donor in good health. Some libraries in this study had Jurkat cell RNA spiked in. Each CDR3 is given with its conserved first and last residue. A D gene is named only where the DNA matches it firmly. A clone size is listed for some rows: how often the clone was seen (once, few, many), or a class if it is expanded.

clone size	J gene	D gene	V gene	CDR3 length	CDR3 protein	CDR3 DNA
many	TRBJ2-1	TRBD2	TRBV12-3/TRBV12-4	14	CASSSRDYYNEQFF	TGTGCCAGCAGTTCCCGGGACTACTACAATGAGCAGTTCTTC
many	TRBJ1-4	.	TRBV7-9	17	CASSPPTGHLANEKLFF	TGTGCCAGCAGCCCACCGACGGGACACCTGGCTAATGAAAAACTGTTTTTT
.	TRBJ2-1	TRBD2	TRBV3-1	17	CASSQDVGSGRYNEQLF	TGTGCCAGCAGCCAAGATGTTGGTAGCGGGAGATATAATGAGCAGCTCTTC
many	TRBJ2-3	.	TRBV7-6	16	CASSLDWRGEGYEQYF	TGTGCCAGCAGCTTAGATTGGAGGGGTGAAGGGTATGAGCAGTATTTT
many	TRBJ2-5	.	TRBV5-1	13	CASSLGDQETQYF	TGCGCCAGCAGTCTGGGGGATCAAGAGACCCAGTACTTC
few	TRBJ2-3	.	TRBV10-1	14	CASSDSFTTDTQYF	TGCGCCAGCAGTGACAGTTTTACCACAGATACGCAGTATTTT
.	TRBJ2-2	.	TRBV12-3/TRBV12-4	15	CASSFRDYNTGELFF	TGTGCCAGCAGTTTCCGGGATTATAATACCGGGGAGCTGTTTTTT
many	TRBJ1-5	.	TRBV10-2	15	CASSEDWGLGQPQHF	TGCGCCAGCAGTGAAGATTGGGGGTTAGGTCAGCCCCAGCATTTT
.	TRBJ2-5	TRBD1	TRBV30	14	CAWSRTGGTETQYF	TGTGCCTGGAGCCGGACAGGGGGCACGGAGACCCAGTACTTC
few	TRBJ2-1	TRBD1	TRBV27	14	CASSLRGLYNEQFF	TGTGCCAGCAGTCTCAGGGGGCTCTACAATGAGCAGTTCTTC
many	TRBJ2-7	.	TRBV7-2	14	CASSRGDAPLEQYF	TGTGCCAGCAGCCGAGGGGACGCTCCACTCGAGCAGTACTTC
.	TRBJ2-1	TRBD1	TRBV7-9	14	CASSPPGTGDEQFF	TGTGCCAGCAGCCCCCCGGGGACAGGGGATGAGCAGTTCTTC
.	TRBJ2-3	.	TRBV21-1	14	CASSGRDQTDTQYF	TGTGCCAGCAGCGGCCGGGACCAGACAGATACGCAGTATTTT
.	TRBJ1-2	.	TRBV5-4	14	CASSLEGGGYGYTF	TGTGCCAGCAGCTTGGAGGGTGGGGGCTATGGCTACACCTTC
many	TRBJ2-7	.	TRBV20-1	12	CSARADSYEQYF	TGCAGTGCTAGGGCTGACTCCTACGAGCAGTACTTC
many	TRBJ1-2	.	TRBV2	14	CASYAPEGIDGYTF	TGTGCCAGCTATGCCCCCGAGGGGATAGATGGCTACACCTTC
many	TRBJ2-5	TRBD2	TRBV29-1	16	CSAADLSGRAGETQYF	TGCAGCGCCGCCGACCTTAGCGGGAGGGCTGGAGAGACCCAGTACTTC
many	TRBJ2-1	.	TRBV6-2/TRBV6-3	17	CASSYVSPATILNEQFF	TGTGCCAGCAGTTACGTTAGCCCGGCCACCATCCTCAATGAGCAGTTCTTC
many	TRBJ2-7	.	TRBV6-1	15	CASSAFRGQTYEQYF	TGTGCCAGCAGCGCCTTCCGAGGACAGACCTACGAGCAGTACTTC
.	TRBJ2-3	.	TRBV7-2	15	CASNLEVGEEDTQYF	TGTGCCAGCAACTTGGAAGTGGGAGAGGAAGATACGCAGTATTTT
few	TRBJ2-5	.	TRBV4-1	15	CASSGEPSYQETQYF	TGCGCCAGCAGTGGGGAGCCCTCGTACCAAGAGACCCAGTACTTC
few	TRBJ2-7	.	TRBV28	14	CASSLLGFTDEQYF	TGTGCCAGCAGTTTATTAGGGTTCACCGACGAGCAGTACTTC
.	TRBJ2-1	TRBD2	TRBV10-3	17	CAISDLAPGLAVNEQFF	TGTGCCATCAGTGACCTTGCCCCGGGACTAGCGGTCAATGAGCAGTTCTTC
many	TRBJ1-5	.	TRBV24-1	14	CATSEDSSNQPQHF	TGTGCCACCAGTGAAGACAGTAGCAATCAGCCCCAGCATTTT
many	TRBJ2-4	.	TRBV7-9	16	CASSLIMGSNRVIQYF	TGTGCCAGCAGCTTAATTATGGGATCGAACCGGGTCATTCAGTACTTC
few	TRBJ1-6	.	TRBV4-1	14	CASSQVSDNSPLHF	TGCGCCAGCAGCCAAGTATCAGATAATTCGCCCCTCCACTTT
many	TRBJ1-1	.	TRBV27	16	CASSPEMPGGYTEAFF	TGTGCCAGCAGTCCGGAAATGCCGGGGGGGTACACTGAAGCTTTCTTT
.	TRBJ2-7	.	TRBV9	14	CASSGWADAYEQYF	TGTGCCAGCAGCGGATGGGCCGATGCCTACGAGCAGTACTTC
many	TRBJ2-1	TRBD1	TRBV12-3/TRBV12-4	15	CASSLVPGQGTEQFF	TGTGCCAGCAGTTTAGTGCCTGGACAGGGTACTGAGCAGTTCTTC
many	TRBJ2-2	.	TRBV19	15	CASSLQDENTGELFF	TGTGCCAGTAGCCTCCAGGACGAGAACACCGGGGAGCTGTTTTTT
.	TRBJ1-1	.	TRBV19	14	CASSSYAQGTEAFF	TGTGCCAGTAGTTCCTATGCGCAGGGAACTGAAGCTTTCTTT
many	TRBJ2-7	.	TRBV28	15	CASTNPGTPIYEQYF	TGTGCCAGCACCAATCCCGGGACACCGATCTACGAGCAGTACTTC
many	TRBJ1-1	.	TRBV30	13	CAWSLTGSTEAFF	TGTGCCTGGAGTCTTACAGGATCAACTGAAGCTTTCTTT
many	TRBJ2-7	.	TRBV19	15	CASSPSGTPLYEQYF	TGTGCCAGCAGCCCATCCGGGACACCTCTCTACGAGCAGTACTTC
.	TRBJ2-7	TRBD1	TRBV5-6	14	CASSQGTGTHEQYF	TGTGCCAGCAGCCAAGGGACAGGGACCCACGAGCAGTACTTC
.	TRBJ1-5	TRBD1	TRBV6-2/TRBV6-3	15	CASPKGGQANQPQHF	TGTGCCAGCCCAAAGGGGGGACAGGCTAATCAGCCCCAGCATTTT
few	TRBJ2-1	TRBD2	TRBV7-6	17	CASSLQFPSGTYNEQFF	TGTGCCAGCAGCTTACAGTTCCCTAGCGGGACTTACAATGAGCAGTTCTTC
.	TRBJ2-1	TRBD1	TRBV7-9	17	CASSQLLGTGLTIGQFF	TGTGCCAGCAGTCAATTACTAGGGACAGGACTAACAATTGGGCAGTTCTTC
.	TRBJ2-1	.	TRBV2	15	CASSEAPDSYNEQFF	TGTGCCAGCAGTGAAGCGCCAGACTCCTACAATGAGCAGTTCTTC
few	TRBJ2-5	TRBD2	TRBV10-1	15	CASSRTSGAQETQYF	TGCGCCAGCAGTCGGACTAGCGGGGCACAAGAGACCCAGTACTTC
many	TRBJ2-3	.	TRBV7-9	13	CASSRHATDTQYF	TGTGCCAGCAGCCGGCACGCCACAGATACGCAGTATTTT
.	TRBJ1-5	.	TRBV7-6	12	CASSFITDTQHF	TGTGCCAGCAGCTTTATAACAGATACGCAGCATTTT
.	TRBJ2-7	.	TRBV4-3	15	CASSQVVGETYEQYF	TGCGCCAGCAGCCAAGTGGTGGGCGAGACCTACGAGCAGTACTTC